Listed below are T cell receptor beta chains from one sample, sequenced in a study of T cells in localized non-small cell lung cancer. Produced via immunoSEQ multiplex PCR; TCRdb's table is partial and in-frame only. This table has about 2,200 clones, around 30% appearing once. Source: normal lung tissue next to the tumor, taken before any cancer treatment. All receptors come from a man between 40 and 75 years old with stage III lung adenocarcinoma. CDR3s include the opening cysteine and the closing phenylalanine or tryptophan. D genes are given only for firm matches. The size entry is marked missing in some rows and otherwise reads once, few, many or a size class.

CDR3aa,CDR3nt,j_gene,d_gene,abundance,v_gene
CASSGMTGPMNYGYTF,TGTGCCAGCAGCGGGATGACGGGACCGATGAACTATGGCTACACCTTC,TRBJ1-2,-,few,TRBV9
CASSPGAYGELFF,TGTGCCAGCAGTCCAGGTGCCTATGGGGAGCTGTTTTTT,TRBJ2-2,-,-,TRBV9
CASSFKLGSGELFF,TGTGCCAGCAGCTTTAAACTGGGGTCCGGGGAGCTGTTTTTT,TRBJ2-2,-,few,TRBV11-3
CASSQDSTFYGYTF,TGCGCCAGCAGCCAAGATTCGACGTTCTATGGCTACACCTTC,TRBJ1-2,-,medium-sized,TRBV4-1
CAWSPSLGADTQYF,TGTGCCTGGAGCCCGTCCCTGGGGGCAGATACGCAGTATTTT,TRBJ2-3,-,-,TRBV30
CASSQGGLGNQPQHF,TGCGCCAGCAGCCAAGGTGGGCTAGGCAATCAGCCCCAGCATTTT,TRBJ1-5,-,-,TRBV4-1
CASSVRGATYNEQFF,TGTGCCAGCAGCGTCAGGGGAGCGACCTACAATGAGCAGTTCTTC,TRBJ2-1,-,-,TRBV11-3
CASSPTLGQGNGIQYF,TGTGCCAGCTCACCCACCTTGGGACAGGGTAATGGCATTCAGTACTTC,TRBJ2-4,TRBD1,few,TRBV18
CASSVETGGYNEQFF,TGTGCCAGCAGCGTAGAGACAGGGGGCTACAATGAGCAGTTCTTC,TRBJ2-1,TRBD1,-,TRBV9
CASSPLQGTLEKLFF,TGTGCCAGCAGCCCCTTACAGGGGACGTTAGAAAAACTGTTTTTT,TRBJ1-4,TRBD1,few,TRBV11-3
CASSSQVSSYNEQFF,TGTGCCAGCAGCTCACAGGTGAGCTCCTACAATGAGCAGTTCTTC,TRBJ2-1,-,few,TRBV11-3
CATSVSGGAYNEQFF,TGTGCCACCAGCGTAAGCGGGGGGGCATACAATGAGCAGTTCTTC,TRBJ2-1,TRBD2,-,TRBV15
CASSISGDGNQPQHF,TGTGCCAGTAGTATATCCGGGGACGGCAATCAGCCCCAGCATTTT,TRBJ1-5,-,-,TRBV19
CSVEGGTGTGTDTQYF,TGCAGCGTTGAAGGGGGTACAGGGACTGGCACAGATACGCAGTATTTT,TRBJ2-3,-,-,TRBV29-1
CASSQEGAAGANVLTF,TGTGCCAGCAGTCAGGAGGGGGCTGCTGGGGCCAACGTCCTGACTTTC,TRBJ2-6,-,medium-sized,TRBV6-8
CASSSEEAGNTIYF,TGTGCCAGCAGCTCCGAGGAGGCTGGAAACACCATATATTTT,TRBJ1-3,-,medium-sized,TRBV11-3
CASSYSRGSEQYF,TGTGCCAGCAGTTACTCGAGAGGCTCCGAGCAGTACTTC,TRBJ2-7,-,medium-sized,TRBV6-8
CASSRESHEQYF,TGTGCCAGCTCCCGGGAATCACACGAGCAGTACTTC,TRBJ2-7,-,-,TRBV18
CASSLQGVYYGYTF,TGTGCCAGTAGCCTCCAGGGGGTGTACTATGGCTACACCTTC,TRBJ1-2,TRBD1,-,TRBV19